The present T cell receptor (beta chain) was sequenced within a study of Ad26.COV2.S vaccination and SARS-CoV-2 variants. Study conclusions and caveats: Non-spike TCR breadth showed similarity between vaccine and placebo recipients.

Clones were read by immunoSEQ multiplex PCR, and TCRdb kept only the in-frame ones, dropping some. Seen here are a few hundred thousand clones, about nine tenths observed once, and the top ten hold 3.4%. The treatment: around 19 received Ad26.COV2.S at low or high dose, single or two shots; about 5 received placebo; per-sample allocation not given. The samples date from day 63 after the first vaccine or placebo injection. V was trimmed by 10 bases and J by 1 base, leaving 10 bases between them. The germline V gene encodes CDR1 SGHAT and CDR2 FQNNGV. The CDR3 sequence is 12 residues long. Note on this clone: Its antigen remains unknown.

The input for sequencing was peripheral blood, taken in a trial of Ad26.COV2.S vaccine versus placebo. This sequence was found in a person between 18 and 59 years old who received the Ad26.COV2.S COVID-19 vaccine or a placebo. This chain joins TRBV11-2 and TRBJ2-5, with D perhaps given as TRBD1 or TRBD2 (6 bases each). The CDR3 loop reads CATEGGQETQYF. CDR3 sequence (DNA): TGTGCCACTGAGGGGGGCCAAGAGACCCAGTACTTC.